These T cell receptor beta chains were read from a single sample in a study of blood T cells in healthy people across ages. From the 5' RACE reads, TCRdb called clonotypes with MiXCR, one entry per CDR3 protein. Of hundreds of thousands of distinct CDR3 sequences in the sample, 20% to 25% were seen once. The sample was also linked to a second study, of T cells of mothers and their children.

Sequenced input: blood. The source of these receptors is a boy younger than 18 in good health. Each CDR3 is given with its conserved first and last residue. D genes are given only for firm matches. Expanded clones get a size class; other rows say once, few or many, or leave the size out.

clone_size	d_call	v_call	j_call	cdr3_nt	cdr3_aa
NA	TRBD1	TRBV10-3	TRBJ2-3	TGTGCCATCAGTGACCCGACAGGGCCTAGCACAGATACGCAGTATTTT	CAISDPTGPSTDTQYF
few	NA	TRBV9	TRBJ1-4	TGTGCCAGCAGCGTAGCAGGAACTAATGAAAAACTGTTTTTT	CASSVAGTNEKLFF
NA	NA	TRBV28	TRBJ2-1	TGTGCCAGCAGTTCCGGACTACAGGGAGCGTTTGGCGATGAGCAGTTCTTC	CASSSGLQGAFGDEQFF
few	TRBD2	TRBV2	TRBJ2-1	TGTGCCAGCAGTGAACTTAGCGGGAGCTCCTACAATGAGCAGTTCTTC	CASSELSGSSYNEQFF
NA	TRBD2	TRBV20-1	TRBJ2-3	TGCAGTGCTAGACCGACAGCGGGAGGGCCGTCAGATACGCAGTATTTT	CSARPTAGGPSDTQYF
few	NA	TRBV7-9	TRBJ2-5	TGTGCCAGCAGCTCCCACGGAGGGGGCGGTGAGACCCAGTACTTC	CASSSHGGGGETQYF
NA	TRBD2	TRBV7-2	TRBJ2-7	TGTGCCAGCAGCGTCCCCGGGACTAGTCTAGGGCAGTACTTC	CASSVPGTSLGQYF
NA	NA	TRBV25-1	TRBJ1-2	TGTGCCAGCAGTGAATCCTGGACAGATATTTACTTC	CASSESWTDIYF
NA	TRBD1	TRBV3-1	TRBJ1-2	TGTGCCAGCAGCCTATATGACAGGGGGTATGGCTACACCTTC	CASSLYDRGYGYTF
NA	NA	TRBV5-1	TRBJ2-1	TGCGCCAGCAGCTTCGCCATGACGAGCTCCTACAATGAGCAGTTCTTC	CASSFAMTSSYNEQFF
few	TRBD2	TRBV29-1	TRBJ2-5	TGCAGCGTGGCGCCGGGACTAAGAAAGGAGACCCAGTACTTC	CSVAPGLRKETQYF
NA	NA	TRBV21-1	TRBJ1-4	TGTGCCAGCTTAGACGGGGCCACTAATGAAGAACTGTTTTTT	CASLDGATNEELFF
NA	NA	TRBV2	TRBJ1-5	TGTGCCAGCAGTGAAGAGGGAATCGGCAATCAGCCCCAGCATTTT	CASSEEGIGNQPQHF
few	NA	TRBV12-3/TRBV12-4	TRBJ2-3	TGTGCCAGCGTGATCAGGGGAGGGACAGATACGCAGTATTTT	CASVIRGGTDTQYF
NA	NA	TRBV24-1	TRBJ2-6	TGTGCCACCAGCGCAGGCGGGCCTAGGGCCAACGTCCTGACTTTC	CATSAGGPRANVLTF
few	NA	TRBV28	TRBJ2-5	TGTGCCAGCAGTTTCCTTACCGGGACTTACTATGGGGAGACCCAGTACTTC	CASSFLTGTYYGETQYF
few	NA	TRBV12-3/TRBV12-4	TRBJ1-3	TGTGCCAGCAGTTTTAGCAGTCTTATCTCTGGAAACACCATATATTTT	CASSFSSLISGNTIYF
NA	NA	TRBV6-6	TRBJ1-3	TGTGCCAGCAGCCCTGAGACAACCAGAAACACCATATATTTT	CASSPETTRNTIYF
once	TRBD1	TRBV12-3/TRBV12-4	TRBJ1-4	TGTGCCAGCAGTCCCGACAGGGGGAAGATCGGGATGAGTGAAAAACTGTTTTTT	CASSPDRGKIGMSEKLFF
few	NA	TRBV4-1	TRBJ2-7	TGCGCCAGCAGCCAAGTAGGAGCGATCGACGAGCAGTACTTC	CASSQVGAIDEQYF
NA	NA	TRBV28	TRBJ2-5	TGTGCCAGCAGTTTATACCAGGACTCCCAAGAGACCCAGTACTTC	CASSLYQDSQETQYF
few	TRBD1	TRBV12-3/TRBV12-4	TRBJ1-2	TGTGCCAGCACTAGCGGACAGGGGCGCCTAGGCTACACCTTC	CASTSGQGRLGYTF
NA	TRBD1	TRBV5-4	TRBJ2-1	TGTGCCAGCAGCTTCCGACAGGGAAATCCCAATGAGCAGTTCTTC	CASSFRQGNPNEQFF
NA	NA	TRBV6-1	TRBJ2-3	TGTGCCAGCGGGAAGGACAGATACACAGATACGCAGTATTTT	CASGKDRYTDTQYF
few	TRBD2	TRBV20-1	TRBJ2-5	TGCAGTGCTCTTAGCGGGAGTATGGAGACCCAGTACTTC	CSALSGSMETQYF
NA	NA	TRBV7-9	TRBJ2-1	TGTGCCAGCAGCCAAGAGAACAAGAATGAGCAGTTCTTC	CASSQENKNEQFF
NA	TRBD1	TRBV2	TRBJ1-2	TGTGCCAGCAGTGGGGACAGCGAATATGGCTACACCTTC	CASSGDSEYGYTF
few	NA	TRBV4-1	TRBJ1-4	TGCGCCAGCAGCCACGGCCCTAATGAAAAACTGTTTTTT	CASSHGPNEKLFF
NA	TRBD2	TRBV29-1	TRBJ2-1	TGCAGCGTTGAAGGACTATTAGCGGGGGGCTCCTACAATGAGCAGTTCTTC	CSVEGLLAGGSYNEQFF
few	NA	TRBV7-9	TRBJ2-3	TGTGCCAGCAGCTTAGCGCTGGACTTTAACACAGATACGCAGTATTTT	CASSLALDFNTDTQYF
few	NA	TRBV5-1	TRBJ1-2	TGCGCCAGCAGCTCAGGAATAGCTAACTATGGCTACACCTTC	CASSSGIANYGYTF
NA	NA	TRBV3-1	TRBJ2-7	TGTGCCAGCAGCCAAGATTGGTTGGGTGAGCAGTACTTC	CASSQDWLGEQYF
NA	TRBD2	TRBV11-2	TRBJ2-3	TGTGCCAGCAGCTTTCGGGGGGGCCATGCAGATACGCAGTATTTT	CASSFRGGHADTQYF
NA	TRBD1	TRBV24-1	TRBJ2-2	TGTGCCACCAGTGATGCAGGGGGCATCCCGGCGAACACCGGGGAGCTGTTTTTT	CATSDAGGIPANTGELFF
NA	NA	TRBV29-1	TRBJ1-1	TGCAGCGTTGAGGGCGGGGAGCTGGGAGCTTTCTTT	CSVEGGELGAFF
NA	NA	TRBV27	TRBJ1-2	TGTGCCAGCAGTTTTAGGGGGTACTATGGCTACACCTTC	CASSFRGYYGYTF
NA	NA	TRBV10-3	TRBJ2-7	TGTGCCATCAGCCCCACAGCCTACGAGCAGTACTTC	CAISPTAYEQYF
NA	NA	TRBV12-3/TRBV12-4	TRBJ2-3	TGTGCCAGCAGGGGGCAGACAGATACGCAGTATTTT	CASRGQTDTQYF
few	NA	TRBV15	TRBJ1-1	TGTGCCACCAGCCCCAAGCTCGGTACACTTGAAGCTTTCTTT	CATSPKLGTLEAFF
NA	TRBD1	TRBV20-1	TRBJ2-3	TGCAGTGCTGGACCTGGACAGGGCCAGGATACGCAGTATTTT	CSAGPGQGQDTQYF
few	NA	TRBV7-6	TRBJ2-7	TGTGCCAGCAGCCCTGCGATGGGCTACGAGCAGTACTTC	CASSPAMGYEQYF
NA	NA	TRBV5-1	TRBJ2-1	TGCGCCAGCAGCTGGACAGGATCTATAGGGGGGAATGAGCAGTTCTTC	CASSWTGSIGGNEQFF
NA	NA	TRBV7-9	TRBJ2-1	TGTGCCAGCAGCTTAGGTTGGAACAATGAGCAGTTCTTC	CASSLGWNNEQFF
NA	TRBD1	TRBV20-1	TRBJ2-4	TGCAGTGCTAGAGAACAGGGGGAGGTCATTCAGTACTTC	CSAREQGEVIQYF
NA	NA	TRBV27	TRBJ2-3	TGTGCCAGCAGTTTAAGAAATGCCACAGATACGCAGTATTTT	CASSLRNATDTQYF
few	NA	TRBV20-1	TRBJ2-7	TGCAGTGCTAGAGATCAAGTGGGGGTTGGAGGGGGTGAGCAGTACTTC	CSARDQVGVGGGEQYF
NA	TRBD1	TRBV4-3	TRBJ1-4	TGCGCCAGCAGCCGAGACAGGGCTACAACTAATGAAAAACTGTTTTTT	CASSRDRATTNEKLFF
many	NA	TRBV7-3	TRBJ1-1	TGTGCCAGCAGCTTGACAGTGAACACTGAAGCTTTCTTT	CASSLTVNTEAFF
few	TRBD2	TRBV12-3/TRBV12-4	TRBJ2-7	TGTGCCAGCAGCCCCGGGGGTAGCGGGGCATACGAGCAGTACTTC	CASSPGGSGAYEQYF
NA	NA	TRBV28	TRBJ1-4	TGTGCCAGCAGTTTAACCAGGACTAATGAAAAACTGTTTTTT	CASSLTRTNEKLFF
NA	NA	TRBV7-2	TRBJ2-3	TGTGCCAGCAGGTCCCCGGGACTGGGGGCAGATACGCAGTATTTT	CASRSPGLGADTQYF
NA	NA	TRBV20-1	TRBJ1-5	TGCAGTGCTAAAGATGCCAGGTCCAATAGCAATCAGCCCCAGCATTTT	CSAKDARSNSNQPQHF
few	NA	TRBV2	TRBJ2-1	TGTGCCAGCAGTGTTCTGCGGGGCGAGCAGTTCTTC	CASSVLRGEQFF
NA	NA	TRBV4-3	TRBJ1-3	TGCGCCAGCAGCCAAGACTGGAACAGCTTGTCCTCTGGAAACACCATATATTTT	CASSQDWNSLSSGNTIYF
NA	NA	TRBV29-1	TRBJ2-7	TGCAGCGTTGGGGACACTCCCTACGAGCAGTACTTC	CSVGDTPYEQYF